This is a list of T cell receptor beta chains from one sample in a study of T cells in Graves' hyperthyroidism and ophthalmopathy. TCRdb recomputed calls from the multiplex PCR reads with MiXCR, one row per CDR3 protein. Among a few hundred thousand distinct CDR3 sequences listed, approximately 15% were seen once. Sequencing was carried out using blood. The receptors come from a woman under 40 with Graves' hyperthyroidism. CDR3s include the opening cysteine and the closing phenylalanine or tryptophan. Each record gives: V gene, J gene, clone size, D gene, CDR3 protein, CDR3 DNA. A D gene is named only where the DNA matches it firmly. Where a row states a size, it is once, few, many or the class of an expanded clone; other rows omit it.

V: TRBV7-2
J: TRBJ2-7
size: many
D: TRBD2
CDR3: CASSYQRGTNGYEQYF
DNA: TGTGCCAGCAGCTACCAACGAGGGACTAATGGCTACGAGCAGTACTTC

V: TRBV5-1
J: TRBJ2-2
size: many
D: TRBD2
CDR3: CASSLTSGKTGELFF
DNA: TGCGCCAGCAGTCTCACTAGCGGGAAAACCGGGGAGCTGTTTTTT

V: TRBV28
J: TRBJ2-7
size: many
D: -
CDR3: CASSLSPLRDYEQYF
DNA: TGTGCCAGCAGTTTATCGCCCCTCAGAGACTACGAGCAGTACTTC

V: TRBV11-3
J: TRBJ2-1
size: many
D: TRBD2
CDR3: CASSSGLGGSRQFF
DNA: TGTGCCAGCAGCTCAGGACTAGGTGGGTCGAGGCAGTTCTTC

V: TRBV2
J: TRBJ2-5
size: many
D: -
CDR3: CASSRAAEETQYF
DNA: TGTGCCAGCAGTCGGGCGGCCGAAGAGACCCAGTACTTC

V: TRBV20-1
J: TRBJ2-5
size: -
D: -
CDR3: CSARRALTQYF
DNA: TGCAGTGCTCGAAGGGCCCTGACCCAGTACTTC

V: TRBV5-1
J: TRBJ1-1
size: many
D: -
CDR3: CASSLEQGSINTEAFF
DNA: TGCGCCAGCAGCTTGGAGCAGGGGAGCATTAACACTGAAGCTTTCTTT

V: TRBV29-1
J: TRBJ2-3
size: -
D: TRBD2
CDR3: CSVALAGATDTQYF
DNA: TGCAGCGTTGCCCTAGCGGGAGCCACAGATACGCAGTATTTT

V: TRBV24-1
J: TRBJ2-1
size: many
D: TRBD2
CDR3: CATSDSLAGASNEQFF
DNA: TGTGCCACCAGTGATTCACTAGCGGGAGCCTCCAATGAGCAGTTCTTC

V: TRBV4-1
J: TRBJ1-5
size: few
D: -
CDR3: CASSQDQEQTRNQPQHF
DNA: TGCGCCAGCAGCCAAGATCAGGAACAGACCCGTAATCAGCCCCAGCATTTT

V: TRBV11-3
J: TRBJ2-1
size: many
D: -
CDR3: CASSLSASDEQFF
DNA: TGTGCCAGCAGCTTATCTGCCAGCGATGAGCAGTTCTTC

V: TRBV20-1
J: TRBJ2-3
size: many
D: TRBD2
CDR3: CSARDPLSGRGSDTQYF
DNA: TGCAGTGCTAGAGATCCCCTTAGCGGGAGGGGATCAGATACGCAGTATTTT

V: TRBV6-5
J: TRBJ2-7
size: few
D: -
CDR3: CASSYVRDSYEQYF
DNA: TGTGCCAGCAGTTACGTGCGGGATTCCTACGAGCAGTACTTC

V: TRBV3-1
J: TRBJ2-6
size: -
D: -
CDR3: CASSQTQNSGANVLTF
DNA: TGTGCCAGCAGCCAGACCCAGAACTCTGGGGCCAACGTCCTGACTTTC

V: TRBV5-8
J: TRBJ2-3
size: -
D: -
CDR3: CASSWDSPDTQYF
DNA: TGTGCCAGCAGCTGGGACTCGCCCGATACGCAGTATTTT

V: TRBV4-1
J: TRBJ2-7
size: few
D: -
CDR3: CASRRTGSEAGEQYF
DNA: TGCGCCAGCAGGCGCACCGGGTCAGAAGCAGGGGAGCAGTACTTC

V: TRBV9
J: TRBJ2-7
size: few
D: -
CDR3: CASSEGAGVASYEQYF
DNA: TGTGCCAGCAGCGAGGGCGCAGGGGTCGCCTCCTACGAGCAGTACTTC

V: TRBV19
J: TRBJ2-5
size: -
D: -
CDR3: CASSMRRQGFETQYF
DNA: TGTGCCAGTAGTATGAGGCGGCAGGGTTTCGAGACCCAGTACTTC

V: TRBV11-2
J: TRBJ2-1
size: many
D: TRBD2
CDR3: CASSFRSGGLEQFF
DNA: TGTGCCAGCAGCTTTCGGTCGGGAGGATTGGAGCAGTTCTTC

V: TRBV11-2
J: TRBJ2-7
size: many
D: TRBD1
CDR3: CASSRRDGTGALEQYF
DNA: TGTGCCAGCAGCAGGAGGGACGGGACAGGGGCGCTCGAGCAGTACTTC

V: TRBV12-3/TRBV12-4
J: TRBJ2-3
size: many
D: TRBD2
CDR3: CASTWGGAGGTDTQYF
DNA: TGTGCCAGCACCTGGGGGGGGGCGGGGGGAACAGATACGCAGTATTTT